What follows are 6 T cell receptor beta chains derived from one specimen sequenced in a study of cytomegalovirus exposure and HLA in healthy donors. Clones were read by immunoSEQ multiplex PCR, and TCRdb kept only the in-frame ones, dropping some. The sample lists under 300,000 clones, 90% seen once, with under 0.4% in the top ten. Sequencing input: PBMCs. The receptors originated from a woman between 18 and 29 years old in good health and CMV-seronegative.

This chain joins TRBV29-1 and TRBJ2-1, with 10 bases that match TRBD2. Losses at the gene ends were 3 bases for V and 6 bases for J; bases not matched to a gene: 2. Germline lookup yields CDR1 SQVTM and CDR2 ANQGSEA. The CDR3 has 13 amino acids. CDR3 loop: CSVDPSGGNEQFF. The CDR3 bases are TGCAGCGTTGACCCTAGCGGGGGCAATGAGCAGTTCTTC.

V usage is TRBV10-2 and J usage is TRBJ2-7; 7 bases map to TRBD1. The germline CDR1 and CDR2 sequences are WSHSY and SAAADI. The trim removed 8 bases at V and 4 bases at J, leaving 8 bases unmatched. The CDR3 runs to 13 residues. The chain's CDR3 is CASGPTGAYEQYV. The DNA of the CDR3 is TGCGCCAGCGGACCTACAGGGGCTTACGAGCAGTACGTC.

This chain connects TRBV2 to TRBJ2-5; 7 positions match TRBD2. CDR3 length equals 14 residues. From germline, CDR1 is SNHLY and CDR2 FYNNEI. The junction had 8 bases not matched to a gene; V was cut back by 8 bases and J by 2 bases. The CDR3: CASGAAGVQETQYF. In nucleotides, the CDR3 is TGTGCCAGCGGGGCGGCGGGGGTACAAGAGACCCAGTACTTC.

The gene calls are TRBV25-1 and TRBJ1-2; TRBD1 aligns across 7 bases. The CDR3 extends over 15 amino acids. The germline V gene encodes CDR1 MGHDK and CDR2 SYGVNS. Trimming cost V 5 bases and J 3 bases; bases outside gene matches: 9. The CDR3 DNA reads TGTGCCAGCAGTACTCAGGGACAGTTCTACTATGGCTACACCTTC. This translates into CASSTQGQFYYGYTF.

The rearrangement joins TRBV2 to TRBJ1-5, with D hard to call. Trimming left V 5 bases short and J 1 base short, with 15 bases between. CDR1 SNHLY and CDR2 FYNNEI come from the germline V gene. This CDR3 comprises 16 residues. In DNA form, the CDR3 reads TGTGCCAGCAGTAGCAGGCGATTAACAAGCAATCAGCCCCAGCATTTT. Amino acid sequence: CASSSRRLTSNQPQHF.

The chain employs TRBV27 and TRBJ1-6; no clear D gene. V was trimmed by 3 bases and J by 9 bases, leaving 9 bases between them. The germline gives CDR1 MNHEY, CDR2 SMNVEV (reference sequence). The CDR3 is made up of 13 amino acids. The CDR3 coding sequence is TGTGCCAGCAGTTTGCGAGTCGGTTCACCCCTCCACTTT. Its protein is CASSLRVGSPLHF.